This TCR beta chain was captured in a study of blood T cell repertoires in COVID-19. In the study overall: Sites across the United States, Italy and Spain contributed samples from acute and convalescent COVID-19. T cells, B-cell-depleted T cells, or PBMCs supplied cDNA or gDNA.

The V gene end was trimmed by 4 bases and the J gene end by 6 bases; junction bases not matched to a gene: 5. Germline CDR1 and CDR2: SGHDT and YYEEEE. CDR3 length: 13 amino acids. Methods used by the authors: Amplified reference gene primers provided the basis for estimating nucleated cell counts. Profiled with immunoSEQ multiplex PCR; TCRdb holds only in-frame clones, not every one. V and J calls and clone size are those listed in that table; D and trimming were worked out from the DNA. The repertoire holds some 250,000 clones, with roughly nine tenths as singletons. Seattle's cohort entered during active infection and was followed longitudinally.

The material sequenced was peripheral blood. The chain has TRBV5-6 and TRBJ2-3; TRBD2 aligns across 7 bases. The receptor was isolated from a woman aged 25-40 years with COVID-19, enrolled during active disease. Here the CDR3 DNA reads TGTGCCAGCAGCCCCGTACTAGCGGATACGCAGTATTTT. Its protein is CASSPVLADTQYF.